This T cell receptor (beta chain) is from a study of T cell clonality in common variable immunodeficiency. Germline V gene lookup returns CDR1 SNHLY and CDR2 FYNNEI. This CDR3 has 15 residues. The study, taken as a whole, reports: Fewer deletions and N-nucleotide insertions were reportedly seen in common variable immunodeficiency TCR beta sequences.

This clone has a handful of counts. Its antigen remains unknown. Coverage ceases 3 residues before the CDR3 finishes, and the germline J gene fills in the end. The table came from immunoSEQ multiplex PCR; TCRdb's copy has only in-frame clones and leaves some out. This sample carries 52,000 or so clones, none of them present only once. This chain links TRBV2 with TRBJ2-3; D perhaps matches TRBD1 (5 bases). This TCR was sampled from a person aged 18 to 70 in good health. Input material: peripheral blood mononuclear cells. The CDR3 here is CASSLDSNSNQPQYF. Partial CDR3 DNA: TGTGCCAGCAGCCTTGACAGTAATAGCAATCAGCCG.